A single sample gave rise to the 29 T cell receptor beta chains below, sequenced in a study of blood T cells in healthy people across ages (dated by TCRdb to the mid-2010s). The receptor library was made with 5' RACE. Reads for this sample came from an Illumina HiSeq 2500. A second PCR of roughly 7 to 12 cycles was run with a J-beta primer mix and a sample-barcoded 5' primer. TCRdb reprocessing: public reads trimmed at Q25 with fastp, clones called with MiXCR, in-frame beta chains kept. Merged by CDR3 protein, the rows form single entries marked with the most common genes and DNA. This sample is represented by some 930,000 distinct CDR3 sequences; almost 30% of them were singletons. Jointly, the top ten make up more than 8.5% of the sample. The data were also submitted as part of a second study, on T cells of mothers and their children.

The sample comprised blood. These receptors came from a woman between 40 and 55 years old in good health.

This clonotype was recorded many times. The CDR3 DNA reads as TGTGCCAGCAGCCATGCATTGGATCTCACAGATACGCAGTATTTT. Translation gives CASSHALDLTDTQYF. This rearrangement joins TRBV14 to TRBJ2-3, with D unclear. Trimming pared 3 bases from V and 2 bases from J, leaving 12 bases between. Germline assignment: CDR1 SGHDN and CDR2 FVKESK. This CDR3 is built from 15 residues.

At least ten counts were recorded for this clonotype. The V and J genes are TRBV12-3 or TRBV12-4 and TRBJ2-1; possibly TRBD2 for D (6 bases). The CDR3 has 13 residues. Trimming took off 3 bases at V and 10 bases at J, with 13 bases between the two ends. The CDR3 DNA is TGTGCCAGCAGTTTCCAGCGGGCCCTCGAGCAGTTCTTC. Its translation: CASSFQRALEQFF.

The chain is built from TRBV20-1 and TRBJ2-7; unclear D gene. V dropped 1 base and J dropped 2 bases, with 9 bases sitting between them. This CDR3 region has 13 residues. Germline CDR1 and CDR2: DFQATT and SNEGSKA (reference sequence). CDR3 residues: CSARGPSPYEQYF. The CDR3 DNA follows: TGCAGTGCTAGAGGGCCAAGCCCCTACGAGCAGTACTTC.

As regards this clonotype: Just one base apart from a much larger clone, this may be a read error. The chain combines TRBV5-1 with TRBJ2-3; 9 bases are shared with TRBD1. Germline V CDR1 and CDR2: SGHRS, YFSETQ. The CDR3 length is 13 residues. Unmatched junction bases numbered 8, after V lost 10 bases and J lost 5 bases. In DNA, the CDR3 is TGCGCCTGCGCACAGGGGGCAGGAGATACGCAGTATTTT. Its translation is CACAQGAGDTQYF.

The chain carries TRBV6-5 and TRBJ1-2; D not resolved. V lost 6 bases to trimming and J lost 0 bases, with 8 bases between them. The CDR3 contains 13 residues. Germline V gene data show CDR1 as MNHEY and CDR2 as SVGAGI. CDR3 in amino acids: CASRPRPNYGYTF. CDR3 in DNA: TGTGCCAGCAGACCACGACCTAACTATGGCTACACCTTC.

This sequence joins TRBV7-2 and TRBJ2-1; TRBD2 agrees at 9 bases. Unmatched junction bases numbered 8, after V lost 1 base and J lost 7 bases. Germline CDR1 is SGHTA and CDR2 is FQGNSA. The CDR3 spans 16 residues. This chain's CDR3 is CASSLDISGGSNEQFF. Here the CDR3 DNA reads TGTGCCAGCAGCTTAGATATTAGCGGGGGCTCTAATGAGCAGTTCTTC.

Details on this clonotype: This may arise from a read error, as a much more abundant clone is one base away. The chain uses TRBV7-2 and TRBJ2-1; 12 positions agree with TRBD2. This CDR3 contains 15 residues. The germline V gene encodes CDR1 SGHTA and CDR2 FQGNSA. The CDR3 DNA reads as TGTGCCAGCAGCGCTAGCGGGGGGGCTTACAATGTGCAGTTCTTC. Its translation is CASSASGGAYNVQFF.

The rearrangement joins TRBV12-3 or TRBV12-4 to TRBJ2-3; 7 bases fit TRBD2. J lost 6 bases, V lost 5 bases, and 2 bases had no gene match. There are 12 residues in the CDR3. CDR3 sequence: CASSGGEDTQYF. In DNA, the CDR3 is TGTGCCAGCAGTGGGGGGGAGGATACGCAGTATTTT.

This clonotype was observed a few times. CDR3 nucleotide sequence: TGTGCCAGCAGCCCTTCATACGTGGGGCCGAATGAAAAACTGTTTTTT. Encoded protein: CASSPSYVGPNEKLFF. This rearrangement joins TRBV28 to TRBJ1-4; possible D gene TRBD1, 5 bases. The CDR3 covers 16 residues. Germline CDR1 and CDR2: MDHEN and SYDVKM. Trimming pared 6 bases from V and 5 bases from J, leaving 19 bases between.

The V and J genes are TRBV20-1 and TRBJ1-1; D is unresolved. The CDR3 consists of 11 residues. Germline CDR1 DFQATT, CDR2 SNEGSKA (reference sequence). V was clipped by 1 base and J by 8 bases, with 8 bases between them. The CDR3, as DNA: TGCAGTGCTAGAGTTACGGTAGAAGCTTTCTTT. Its translation is CSARVTVEAFF.

The V and J genes are TRBV20-1 and TRBJ2-3, with D tentatively TRBD1 (8 bases). The V and J ends lost 7 bases and 4 bases respectively, with 15 bases between them. There are 13 residues in the CDR3. CDR1 DFQATT and CDR2 SNEGSKA come from the germline V gene (reference sequence). CDR3 region: CSEDREGPDTQYF. The CDR3 coding sequence is TGCAGTGAGGACAGGGAGGGTCCAGATACGCAGTATTTT.

This clonotype was observed once. This chain connects TRBV12-3 or TRBV12-4 to TRBJ2-3; 7 nucleotides line up with TRBD1. This CDR3 comprises 16 residues. V trimming: 5 bases; J trimming: 2 bases; junction bases outside the gene matches: 10. The CDR3 region is CASSPPRQGVTDTQYF. DNA of the CDR3: TGTGCCAGCAGTCCCCCGCGACAGGGAGTCACAGATACGCAGTATTTT.

There are a few counts of this clonotype. Just one base apart from a much larger clone, this may be a read error. J is TRBJ1-2 and V is TRBV7-3; D perhaps matches TRBD1 (5 bases). Trimming cost V 5 bases and J 0 bases, with 13 bases left between them. Germline CDR1 SGHTA, CDR2 FQGTGA. The CDR3 spans 15 residues. In DNA, the CDR3 is TGTGCCAGCAGCCCCGGGGCAGGAGCTAACTATGGCTACACCTTC. Residues: CASSPGAGANYGYTF.

This chain uses TRBV30 with TRBJ2-1, with 10 positions matching TRBD1. The V gene end was trimmed by 5 bases and the J gene end by 7 bases; junction bases not matched to a gene: 8. Germline CDR1 reads GTSNPN; CDR2 reads SVGIG (reference sequence). CDR3 length: 14 residues. DNA of the CDR3: TGTGCCTGGGGGGGGGGACAGGGGATAAATGAGCAGTTCTTC. Its protein is CAWGGGQGINEQFF.

This CDR3 reads CASSPLRGGSTEAFF. In nucleotides, the CDR3 is TGTGCCAGCAGCCCCCTTCGGGGCGGGAGCACTGAAGCTTTCTTT. This chain joins TRBV11-2 and TRBJ1-1; a possible D gene is TRBD1 (5 bases). Trimming removed 5 bases at V and 4 bases at J, with 17 bases between. The V gene's germline CDR1 is SGHAT and CDR2 FQNNGV. This CDR3 comprises 15 residues.

CDR3 residues: CASSSTGGEGQPQHF. DNA for the CDR3: TGTGCCAGCAGCTCCACAGGGGGAGAGGGTCAGCCCCAGCATTTT. This chain connects TRBV7-9 to TRBJ1-5, with 8 bases fitting TRBD1. This CDR3 is built from 15 residues. Per the germline V gene, CDR1 is SEHNR and CDR2 is FQNEAQ (reference sequence). The trim removed 4 bases at V and 6 bases at J, leaving 8 bases unmatched.

This clonotype has just a few counts. The rearrangement joins TRBV6-1 to TRBJ2-7; D ambiguous. There are 16 residues in the CDR3. CDR1 is MNHNS, CDR2 SASEGT, per germline. The ends were cut back, 1 base at V and 2 bases at J, with 15 bases in the middle. CDR3 residues: CASSEGGAGRPYEQYF. The CDR3 DNA is TGTGCCAGCAGTGAAGGGGGTGCTGGACGCCCCTACGAGCAGTACTTC.

The chain combines TRBV10-3 with TRBJ1-1; TRBD1 agrees at 7 bases. The CDR3 spans 15 residues. The junction had 13 bases not matched to a gene; V was cut back by 10 bases and J by 2 bases. The germline gives CDR1 ENHRY, CDR2 SYGVKD. CDR3 region: CATRTDRAVNTEAFF. CDR3 nucleotides: TGTGCCACCCGCACCGACAGGGCCGTTAACACTGAAGCTTTCTTT.

This clonotype was counted ten times or more. The chain couples TRBV2 to TRBJ2-7; TRBD1 agrees at 7 bases. The V segment lost 6 bases and the J segment 3 bases; nucleotides outside the gene matches: 8. Germline values: CDR1 SNHLY, CDR2 FYNNEI. The CDR3 is 14 residues long. The CDR3 DNA is TGTGCCAGCAGGAGACAGGGAGAGGTCTACGAGCAGTACTTC. Residues: CASRRQGEVYEQYF.

The chain carries TRBV12-3 or TRBV12-4 and TRBJ2-3, with D possibly TRBD2 on 9 matching bases. The germline V and J ends were trimmed by 8 bases and 1 base, with 19 bases remaining between them. This CDR3 spans 16 amino acids. CDR3 sequence reads: CASGGQGLARTDTQYF. CDR3 nucleotides: TGTGCCAGCGGTGGACAGGGACTAGCCCGCACAGATACGCAGTATTTT.

This clonotype was seen many times. The CDR3 nucleotides are TGTGCCAGCAGTTCGAGTGATATTACCTACGAGCAGTACTTC. It encodes CASSSSDITYEQYF. The chain couples TRBV2 to TRBJ2-7; D gene unclear. Germline values: CDR1 SNHLY, CDR2 FYNNEI. V was cut by 5 bases and J by 2 bases, with 13 bases left in between. This CDR3 comprises 14 residues.

This clonotype was counted ten times or more. The chain uses TRBV7-2 and TRBJ2-7; D is unclear. Germline assignment: CDR1 SGHTA and CDR2 FQGNSA. There are 12 residues in the CDR3. Trimming removed 0 bases from V and 6 bases from J, with 6 bases in between. Here the CDR3 DNA reads TGTGCCAGCAGCTTAGCAAGCACCGAGCAGTACTTC. Residues: CASSLASTEQYF.

This clonotype was counted ten times or more. V gene TRBV28 combines with J gene TRBJ1-2; 7 bases match TRBD1. Germline-derived CDR1 and CDR2 are MDHEN and SYDVKM. The CDR3 contains 13 residues. The V gene end was trimmed by 6 bases and the J gene end by 2 bases; junction bases not matched to a gene: 3. The CDR3 DNA reads TGTGCCAGCAGCTCGACAGGGAACTATGGCTACACCTTC. Translation: CASSSTGNYGYTF.

The gene calls are TRBV7-9 and TRBJ2-6, with 10 nucleotides matching TRBD1. In germline, CDR1 is SEHNR, CDR2 FQNEAQ (reference sequence). The CDR3 sequence is 20 residues long. J lost 0 bases, V lost 5 bases, and 13 bases had no gene match. The CDR3 DNA reads TGTGCCAGCAGCCGAAAGAGGACAGGGGGAGCCTTCTCTGGGGCCAACGTCCTGACTTTC. Encoded protein: CASSRKRTGGAFSGANVLTF.

The chain combines TRBV6-1 with TRBJ2-1, with D possibly TRBD2 on 6 matching bases. V dropped 4 bases and J dropped 9 bases, with 19 bases sitting between them. This CDR3 has 15 residues. Germline CDR1 is MNHNS and CDR2 is SASEGT. DNA of the CDR3: TGTGCCAGCAGTGGAACTAGCTGGGGGTTCGGTGAGCAGTTCTTC. The encoded protein is CASSGTSWGFGEQFF.

The chain employs TRBV28 and TRBJ2-7, with a tentative D call TRBD2 (5 bases). The CDR3 runs to 13 residues. CDR1 MDHEN and CDR2 SYDVKM come from the germline V gene. Between the trimmed V and J ends, which lost 10 bases and 1 base, there was a span of 14 bases. The CDR3 sequence: CAIDGRTSYEQYF. DNA of the CDR3: TGTGCCATCGATGGCAGGACTTCCTACGAGCAGTACTTC. Full variable domain (outside the CDR3, taken from reference TRBV28 and TRBJ2-7): DVKVTQSSRYLVKRTGEKVFLECVQDMDHENMFWYRQDPGLGLRLIYFSYDVKMKEKGDIPEGYSVSREKKERFSLILESASTNQTSMYLCAIDGRTSYEQYFGPGTRLTVT.

The chain joins TRBV30 to TRBJ2-2; D may be TRBD1 (5 bases). This CDR3 spans 13 amino acids. Germline CDR1 is GTSNPN and CDR2 is SVGIG (reference sequence). V was clipped by 8 bases and J by 6 bases, with 16 bases between them. The CDR3 spells CARKKTEPGELFF. In DNA form, the CDR3 reads TGTGCCCGGAAAAAGACAGAACCCGGGGAGCTGTTTTTT.

The rearrangement uses TRBV4-2 and TRBJ2-7; no definite D call. Looked up from germline, CDR1 is LGHNA and CDR2 is YNFKEQ. The CDR3 is made up of 17 amino acids. V lost 1 base to trimming and J lost 0 bases, with 16 bases between them. The CDR3 nucleotides are TGTGCCAGCAGCCAAGCACCTACGGGTGTTAACTCCTACGAGCAGTACTTC. Protein sequence: CASSQAPTGVNSYEQYF.

The chain employs TRBV20-1 and TRBJ2-7, with TRBD2 matching over 10 bases. CDR1 is DFQATT and CDR2 is SNEGSKA in the germline V gene (reference sequence). The CDR3 contains 13 residues. Trimming cost V 5 bases and J 7 bases; bases outside gene matches: 8. As DNA, the CDR3 is TGCAGTGCTCGCGGGACTAGCGCCAATGAGCAGTACTTC. This gives the protein CSARGTSANEQYF.